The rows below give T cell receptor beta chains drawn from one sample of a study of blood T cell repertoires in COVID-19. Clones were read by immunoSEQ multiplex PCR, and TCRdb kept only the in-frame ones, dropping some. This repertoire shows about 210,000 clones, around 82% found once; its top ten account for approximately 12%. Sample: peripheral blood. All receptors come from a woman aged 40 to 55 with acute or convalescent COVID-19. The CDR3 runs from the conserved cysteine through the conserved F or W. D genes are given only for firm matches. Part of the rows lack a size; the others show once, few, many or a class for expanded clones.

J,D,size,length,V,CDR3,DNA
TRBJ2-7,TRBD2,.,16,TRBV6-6,CASSYLGLAGTGEQYF,TGTGCCAGCAGTTACCTAGGACTAGCGGGAACGGGCGAGCAGTACTTC
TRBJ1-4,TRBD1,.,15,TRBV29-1,CSVEEANRGDGKLFF,TGCAGCGTTGAAGAGGCTAACAGGGGAGACGGAAAACTGTTTTTT
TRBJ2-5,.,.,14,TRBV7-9,CASSDRDYQETQYF,TGTGCCAGCAGCGACCGGGACTACCAAGAGACCCAGTACTTC
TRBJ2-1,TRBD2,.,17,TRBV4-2,CASRPAGGGASYNEQFF,TGTGCCAGCAGACCCGCCGGCGGGGGGGCGAGTTACAATGAGCAGTTCTTC
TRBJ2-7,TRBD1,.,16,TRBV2,CASEGTGTGGSYEQYF,TGTGCCAGCGAGGGAACCGGGACAGGGGGATCCTACGAGCAGTACTTC
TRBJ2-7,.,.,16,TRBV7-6,CASSLGSSGSSYEQYF,TGTGCCAGCAGCTTAGGTTCCTCGGGGAGCTCCTACGAGCAGTACTTC
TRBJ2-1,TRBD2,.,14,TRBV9,CASSPLAGGQEQFF,TGTGCCAGCAGCCCACTAGCGGGGGGGCAAGAGCAGTTCTTC
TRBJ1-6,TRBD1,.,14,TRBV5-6,CASSFGQGNSPLHF,TGTGCCAGCAGCTTCGGACAGGGGAATTCACCCCTCCACTTT
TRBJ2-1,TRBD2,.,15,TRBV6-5,CARRSGGGSYNEQFF,TGTGCCCGCAGGTCCGGGGGGGGGTCCTACAATGAGCAGTTCTTC
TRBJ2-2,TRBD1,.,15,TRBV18,CASSRGQANTGELFF,TGTGCCAGCTCACGGGGACAGGCGAACACCGGGGAGCTGTTTTTT
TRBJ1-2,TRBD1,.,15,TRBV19,CASKNDRGANYGYTF,TGTGCCAGTAAAAACGACAGGGGAGCTAACTATGGCTACACCTTC
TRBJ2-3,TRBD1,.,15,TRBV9,CASSASGTATDTQYF,TGTGCCAGCAGTGCCTCCGGGACAGCCACAGATACGCAGTATTTT
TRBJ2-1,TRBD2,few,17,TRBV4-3,CASSQDSGAGGYNEQFF,TGCGCCAGCAGCCAAGATAGCGGAGCGGGAGGCTACAATGAGCAGTTCTTC
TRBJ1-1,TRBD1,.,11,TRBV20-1,CSAPRDSKDFF,TGCAGTGCCCCGAGGGACAGTAAAGATTTCTTT
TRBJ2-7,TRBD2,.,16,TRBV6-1,CASSGGLAGGHYEQYF,TGTGCCAGCAGTGGGGGACTAGCGGGAGGGCACTACGAGCAGTACTTC
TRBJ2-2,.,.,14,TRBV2,CASSDEAWTGELFF,TGTGCCAGCAGTGACGAAGCGTGGACCGGGGAGCTGTTTTTT
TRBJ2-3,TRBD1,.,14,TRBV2,CASLGTGLSDTQYF,TGTGCCAGCTTGGGGACAGGGTTATCGGATACGCAGTATTTT
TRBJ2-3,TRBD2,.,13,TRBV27,CASSPSGRDTQYF,TGTGCCAGCAGCCCTAGCGGGAGGGATACGCAGTATTTT
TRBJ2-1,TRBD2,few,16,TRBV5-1,CASSLLVGGGDNEQFF,TGCGCCAGCAGCTTGCTTGTAGGCGGGGGAGACAATGAGCAGTTCTTC
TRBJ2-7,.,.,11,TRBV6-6,CASRRGYEQYF,TGTGCCAGCAGACGGGGCTACGAGCAGTACTTC
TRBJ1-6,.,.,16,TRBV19,CASSIAGSGYNSPLHF,TGTGCCAGTAGTATAGCGGGGTCCGGCTATAATTCACCCCTCCACTTT
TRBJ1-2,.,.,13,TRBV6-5,CASRSWTGNGYTF,TGTGCCAGCAGATCCTGGACGGGGAATGGCTACACCTTC
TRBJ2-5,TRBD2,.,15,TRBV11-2,CASSLGLAGVEREYF,TGTGCCAGCAGCTTGGGACTAGCGGGAGTCGAGAGGGAGTACTTC
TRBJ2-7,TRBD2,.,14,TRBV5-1,CASSLTGGAWEQYF,TGCGCCAGCAGCTTGACCGGGGGGGCGTGGGAGCAGTACTTC
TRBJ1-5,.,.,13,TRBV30,CAWSLNSNQPQHF,TGTGCCTGGAGTTTAAATAGCAATCAGCCCCAGCATTTT
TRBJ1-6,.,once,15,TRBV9,CASSATGGNNSPLHF,TGTGCCAGCAGCGCCACGGGGGGCAATAATTCACCCCTCCACTTT
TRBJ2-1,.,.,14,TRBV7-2,CASSSLSGRLEQFF,TGTGCCAGCAGCTCTCTCTCGGGTCGTCTTGAGCAGTTCTTC
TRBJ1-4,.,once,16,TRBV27,CASSTYRTDGGEKLFF,TGTGCCAGCAGTACCTACCGGACAGACGGCGGCGAAAAACTGTTTTTT
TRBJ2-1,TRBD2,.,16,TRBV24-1,CATSDDLADQYNEQFF,TGTGCCACCAGTGATGACCTAGCGGATCAATACAATGAGCAGTTCTTC
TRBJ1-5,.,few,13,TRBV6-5,CASLRQERQPQHF,TGTGCCAGCCTAAGACAGGAAAGACAGCCCCAGCATTTT
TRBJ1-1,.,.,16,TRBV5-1,CASSSYSGVGNTEAFF,TGCGCCAGCAGCTCATACTCAGGGGTAGGGAACACTGAAGCTTTCTTT
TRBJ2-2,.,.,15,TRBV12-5,CASGSEGGPTGELFF,TGTGCTAGTGGTTCCGAGGGGGGGCCCACCGGGGAGCTGTTTTTT
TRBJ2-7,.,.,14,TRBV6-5,CASILQEGSYEQYF,TGTGCCAGCATCCTACAGGAAGGATCCTACGAGCAGTACTTC
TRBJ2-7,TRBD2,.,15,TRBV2,CASSAVLPGGGEQYF,TGTGCCAGCAGTGCAGTTTTACCGGGAGGTGGCGAGCAGTACTTC
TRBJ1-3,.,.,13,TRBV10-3,CAILVQAGNTIYF,TGTGCCATCCTTGTACAGGCTGGAAACACCATATATTTT
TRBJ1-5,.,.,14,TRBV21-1,CASSTGGVGQPQHF,TGTGCCAGCAGTACAGGGGGCGTCGGTCAGCCCCAGCATTTT
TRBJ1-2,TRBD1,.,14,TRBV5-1,CASSTGTGGDGYTF,TGCGCCAGCAGCACGGGGACAGGGGGCGATGGCTACACCTTC
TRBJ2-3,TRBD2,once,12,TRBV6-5,CGSGSRADTQYF,TGTGGGAGCGGGAGTAGAGCAGATACGCAGTATTTT
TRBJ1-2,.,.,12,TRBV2,CASILQGSGYTF,TGTGCCAGCATCTTACAGGGTTCTGGCTACACCTTC
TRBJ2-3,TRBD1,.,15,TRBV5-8,CASSFDRDSPDTQYF,TGTGCCAGCAGTTTTGACAGGGATAGTCCAGATACGCAGTATTTT
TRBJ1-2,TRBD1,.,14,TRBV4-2,CASSQGTGNYGYTF,TGTGCCAGCAGCCAGGGGACAGGGAACTATGGCTACACCTTC
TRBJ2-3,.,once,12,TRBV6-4,CASREITDTQYF,TGTGCCAGCCGGGAGATAACAGATACGCAGTATTTT
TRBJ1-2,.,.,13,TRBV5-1,CASSLVVGEGYTF,TGCGCCAGCAGCTTGGTTGTAGGGGAAGGCTACACCTTC
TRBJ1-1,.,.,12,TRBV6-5,CASSQVNTEAFF,TGTGCCAGCAGCCAGGTGAACACTGAAGCTTTCTTT
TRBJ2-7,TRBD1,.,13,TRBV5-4,CASSLRGPYEQYF,TGTGCCAGCAGCTTGAGGGGGCCCTACGAGCAGTACTTC